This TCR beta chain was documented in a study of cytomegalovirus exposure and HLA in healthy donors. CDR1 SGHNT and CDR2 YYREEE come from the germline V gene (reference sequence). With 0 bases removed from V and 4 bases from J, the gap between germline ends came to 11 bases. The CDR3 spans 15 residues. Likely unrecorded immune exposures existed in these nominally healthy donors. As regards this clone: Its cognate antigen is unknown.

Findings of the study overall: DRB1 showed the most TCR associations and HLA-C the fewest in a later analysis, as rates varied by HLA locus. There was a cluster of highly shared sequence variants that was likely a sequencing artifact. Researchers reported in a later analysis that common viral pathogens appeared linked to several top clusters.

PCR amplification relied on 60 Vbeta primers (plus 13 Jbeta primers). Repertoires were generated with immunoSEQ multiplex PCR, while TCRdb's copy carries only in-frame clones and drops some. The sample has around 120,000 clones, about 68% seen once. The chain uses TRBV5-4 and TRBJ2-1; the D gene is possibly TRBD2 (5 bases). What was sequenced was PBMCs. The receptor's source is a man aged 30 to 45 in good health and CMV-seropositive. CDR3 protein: CASSLGSRGYNEQFF. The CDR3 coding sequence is TGTGCCAGCAGCTTGGGGAGTCGGGGTTACAATGAGCAGTTCTTC.